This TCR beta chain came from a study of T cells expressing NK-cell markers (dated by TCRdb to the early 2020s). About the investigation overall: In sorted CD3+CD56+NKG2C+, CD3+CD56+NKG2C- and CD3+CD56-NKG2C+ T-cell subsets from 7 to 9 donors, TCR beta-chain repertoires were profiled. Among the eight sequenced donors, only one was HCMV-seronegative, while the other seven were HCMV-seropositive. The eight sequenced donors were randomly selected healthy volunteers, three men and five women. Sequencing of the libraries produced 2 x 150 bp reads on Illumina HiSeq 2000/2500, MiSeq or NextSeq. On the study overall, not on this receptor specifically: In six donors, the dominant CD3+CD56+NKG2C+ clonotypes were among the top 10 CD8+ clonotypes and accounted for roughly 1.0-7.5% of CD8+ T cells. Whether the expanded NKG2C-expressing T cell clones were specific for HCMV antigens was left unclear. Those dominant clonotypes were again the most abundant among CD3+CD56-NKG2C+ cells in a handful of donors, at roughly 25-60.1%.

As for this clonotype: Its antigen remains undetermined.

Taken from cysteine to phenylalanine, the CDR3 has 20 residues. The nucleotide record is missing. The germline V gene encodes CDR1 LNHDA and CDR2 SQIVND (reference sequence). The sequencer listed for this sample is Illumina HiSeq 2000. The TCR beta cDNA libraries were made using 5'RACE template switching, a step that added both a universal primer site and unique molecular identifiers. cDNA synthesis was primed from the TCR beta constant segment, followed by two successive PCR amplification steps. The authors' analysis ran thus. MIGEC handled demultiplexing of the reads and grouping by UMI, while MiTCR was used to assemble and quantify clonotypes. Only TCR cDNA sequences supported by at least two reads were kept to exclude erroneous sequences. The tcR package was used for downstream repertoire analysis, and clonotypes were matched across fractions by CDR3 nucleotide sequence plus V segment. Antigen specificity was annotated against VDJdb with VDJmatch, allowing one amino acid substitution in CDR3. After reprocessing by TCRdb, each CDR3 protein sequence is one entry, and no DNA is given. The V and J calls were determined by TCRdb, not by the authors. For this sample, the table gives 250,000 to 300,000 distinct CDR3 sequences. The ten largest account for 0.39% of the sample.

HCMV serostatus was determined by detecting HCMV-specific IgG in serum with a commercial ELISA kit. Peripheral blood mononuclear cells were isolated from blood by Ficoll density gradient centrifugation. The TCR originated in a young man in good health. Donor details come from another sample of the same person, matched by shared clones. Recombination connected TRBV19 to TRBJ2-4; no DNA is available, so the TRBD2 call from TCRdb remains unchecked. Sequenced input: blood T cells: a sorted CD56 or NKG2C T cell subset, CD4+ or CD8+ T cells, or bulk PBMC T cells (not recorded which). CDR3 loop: CASSPVGGRGSSGAKNIQYF.